This T cell receptor (beta chain) was profiled in a study of CD8 T cells in Susac syndrome. Germline V lookup: CDR1 DFQATT, CDR2 SNEGSKA (reference sequence). The CDR3 runs 13 residues. The ends lost 4 bases at V and 3 bases at J; junction bases unmatched: 1. A note on this clonotype: What it recognizes is unknown.

RNA, at 0.5 to 1 ug, was reverse transcribed with random hexamers. An immunoSEQ multiplex PCR amplified TCR beta CDR3 over 54 Vbeta and 13 Jbeta. TCRdb redid the calling of the immunoSEQ multiplex PCR reads with MiXCR, one entry per CDR3 protein. Here the sample spans around 150,000 distinct CDR3 sequences, about 95% being singletons. Each Susac syndrome patient had definite or probable disease by recently defined criteria. Study outcomes and limitations: CD8+ clones in Susac expanded most in TEMRA cells and active patients.

Sequencing was performed on CD8+ T cells from PBMCs. The clonotype comes from a human donor with Susac syndrome. The rearrangement links TRBV20-1 to TRBJ2-5, with 11 bases aligning to TRBD2. The CDR3 loop is CSAKGLAEETQYF. The CDR3 nucleotides are TGCAGTGCTAAGGGACTAGCGGAAGAGACCCAGTACTTC.